The subject of this entry is one T cell receptor (beta chain). Its antigen is unknown. Primers: 60 Vbeta forward and 13 Jbeta reverse. This table comes from immunoSEQ multiplex PCR, and its TCRdb copy is limited to in-frame clones, with some not included. The top ten clones hold just over 3% of a sample with under 200,000 clones, around 79% of them seen once. This specimen comes from a study of cytomegalovirus exposure and HLA in healthy donors. Study-level background: The approximately 120 million unique TCR beta sequences, from about 179 million T cells, were found by an earlier analysis. Early release data held tens of millions of unique TCRs from HLA-typed donors.

CDR1 is SNHLY, CDR2 FYNNEI, per germline. The V gene end was trimmed by 7 bases and the J gene end by 1 base; junction bases not matched to a gene: 9. The CDR3 spans 17 residues. Study-wide points: High specificity and sensitivity for cytomegalovirus status were reported for the classifier. Segments of the TCR beta V type were, in most cases, productive about 90% or about 30% of the time in an earlier analysis.

This clonotype was sampled from a woman aged 40 to 55 in good health and CMV-seronegative. Sequences were obtained from PBMCs. The chain employs TRBV2 and TRBJ1-3; 11 bases map to TRBD1. Here the CDR3 reads CASNRNGQGASGNTIYF. CDR3 DNA: TGTGCCAGCAACCGAAACGGACAGGGGGCATCTGGAAACACCATATATTTT.